Listed here is a single T cell receptor (beta chain). The specificity of this receptor is unknown. It has no much larger one-base neighbor in the sample; base qualities were not kept. The source of the sample is a study of T cell responses to AZD1222 COVID-19 vaccine (dated by TCRdb to 2020 to 2023). Background on the whole study: AZD1222 recipients whose second dose came at about 4 weeks and those whose second dose came at about 12 weeks were combined into one group, since spike-specific TCR depth and breadth did not differ between the two schedules. A total of more than 230 trial participants underwent TCR sequencing, of whom about 200 received two doses of AZD1222 and some 26 received two doses of the MenACWY control vaccine. Trial participants were enrolled by age into subgroups of 18-55, 56-69 and 70-plus years, and approximately 150, 30 and 60 TCR-sequenced participants, respectively, were included in these subgroups.

Overall study outcomes, separate from this receptor: Because no day 14 peak-response samples were available, repertoires were characterized only after the peak T cell response. Conclusions about previously exposed vaccinees are limited because only five to seven AZD1222 recipients were SARS-CoV-2 seropositive at baseline. After two AZD1222 doses, both the breadth and the depth of spike-specific TCRs were significantly higher than at day 0 and than in MenACWY recipients. Epitopes outside the regions mutated in the B.1.351 and B.1.1.7 variants were reportedly recognized by nearly half of the unique spike-specific TCRs. In the small 56-69-year group, the increase in depth fell short of significance, most likely because of low power. Vaccine-associated CD4 TCRs spanned the whole spike protein, with dominant responses in regions 160-218 and 743-854. Most participants were white British and females outnumbered males, and the authors suggested that clonal diversity may have been underestimated.

The CDR3 regions of human TCRbeta chains were subjected to immunosequencing. The original pipeline was this. TCRs in the repertoires were compared against a reference library of SARS-CoV-2-specific TCRs that had been generated with the MIRA antigen-specificity platform. Breadth was defined as the fraction of unique TCRs that were SARS-CoV-2-associated, and depth was defined as the fraction of total T cells that were SARS-CoV-2-associated. Each spike-specific TCR was assigned to its reactive spike region and to a CD4 or CD8 class using the MIRA data. Log10-transformed breadth and depth values were compared by one-way ANOVA with Sidak's multiple comparisons tests. TCRdb obtained this table from immuneACCESS and retained in-frame rearrangements with V and J assigned. These tables miss some clones; where compared with another copy, unresolved V genes account for less than half of the shortfall, and the remainder is unexplained. From that table come the V and J calls and clone size; the DNA was used to work out D and trimming. The sample contains about 200,000 clones, 92% of them found a single time. In total, the top ten clones hold roughly 1.4% of the sample.

Taken with the paper, the label for time point translates to: baseline before first vaccination. The vaccinee samples were drawn from two UK trials, COV001 and COV002, one of which was a single-blind randomized controlled phase 2/3 trial testing AZD1222 (ChAdOx1 nCoV-19) in healthy adults. Trial participant PBMC samples were collected at day 0 and day 28 after the second dose for TCRbeta chain sequencing. V and J are truncated by 0 bases and 3 bases respectively, leaving an intervening sequence of 5 bases. CDR1 and CDR2 were assigned from the germline V gene (reference sequence) as LNHNV and YYDKDF. From its cysteine to its phenylalanine, the CDR3 spans 14 amino acids. The read is trimmed to its CDR3 DNA, 42 bases read in frame from base 1.

The chain joins TRBV15 to TRBJ1-4, and perhaps TRBD1 as D gene, on 5 matching bases. The TCR comes from an adult in good health. The source was peripheral blood, collected on day 0 of AZD1222 vaccination. The CDR3 protein is CATSREGANEKLFF. The DNA reads TGTGCCACCAGCAGAGAGGGGGCTAATGAAAAACTGTTTTTT.